This T cell receptor (beta chain) originates from a study of shared clonotypes between healthy human individuals. All of the donors resided in Nashville, Tennessee, and each was a Caucasian adult. Turning to this clone: Its antigen remains unknown.

Measured with immunoSEQ multiplex PCR; TCRdb has only the in-frame clones, and not every one. Here the sample spans about 2.5 million clones, about 90% being singletons. The CDR3 is 14 residues long. V lost 5 bases and J lost 9; bases outside the gene matches: 4. The germline V gene encodes CDR1 MNHEY and CDR2 SVGAGI. Points from the study as a whole: A handful of donors showed sharing of approximately 4.7% of naive CD4 clonotypes. Non-shared clonotypes had lower generation probabilities than clonotypes shared by all four sorted-subset donors.

The TCR originated in a man in his late teens or twenties in good health. Some clones in this sample may be carry-over from other donors' samples. Input material: naive CD4+ T cells from PBMCs. Subset meaning: CD45RA+ positively selected. The chain joins TRBV6-5 to TRBJ1-6, with 10 bases that match TRBD1. This chain's CDR3 is CASSRDRGGSPLHF. CDR3 DNA sequence: TGTGCCAGCAGTAGGGACAGGGGAGGTTCACCCCTCCACTTT.